This note documents a single T cell receptor beta chain sequence. Its antigen is unknown. The sample originates from a study of T-cell memory formation after mild COVID-19. MiXCR, applied by TCRdb to the 5' RACE reads, yields one record per CDR3 protein. The sample records 58,000 or so distinct CDR3 sequences, around 30% being singletons. Overall study findings and caveats: Later expanders leaned CD4+, whereas clones that contracted between day 15 and 85 were balanced CD4/CD8. In pre-infection memory, a portion of responding clones appeared, which suggested that cross-reactive memory joined. CD4+ contracting clones lay mainly in CM and EM, CD8+ ones in EMRA.

V was pared by 0 bases and J by 5 bases, with 9 bases between. Germline V lookup: CDR1 SGHDT, CDR2 YYEEEE. This CDR3 comprises 13 residues. Material for sequencing was PBMCs or a T cell subset sorted from them (not recorded which). The sequence was collected from a man aged 18-30 years who had mild COVID-19 (a few samples of this study predate the infection). Cell type and time point are not known. The rearrangement uses TRBV5-6 and TRBJ2-7; D is unclear. CDR3 bases: TGTGCCAGCAGCTTGGCGGCGAGCGACGAGCAGTACGTC. It encodes CASSLAASDEQYV.